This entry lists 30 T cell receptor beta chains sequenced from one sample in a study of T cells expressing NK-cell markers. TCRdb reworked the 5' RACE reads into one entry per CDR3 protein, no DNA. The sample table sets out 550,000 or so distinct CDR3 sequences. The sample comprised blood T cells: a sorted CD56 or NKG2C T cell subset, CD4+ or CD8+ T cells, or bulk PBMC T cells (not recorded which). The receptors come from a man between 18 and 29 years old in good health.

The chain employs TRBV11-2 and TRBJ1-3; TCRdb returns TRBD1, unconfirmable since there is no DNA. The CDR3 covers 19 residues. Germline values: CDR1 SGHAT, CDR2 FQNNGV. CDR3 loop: CASSLDRPGVGSSGNTIYF.

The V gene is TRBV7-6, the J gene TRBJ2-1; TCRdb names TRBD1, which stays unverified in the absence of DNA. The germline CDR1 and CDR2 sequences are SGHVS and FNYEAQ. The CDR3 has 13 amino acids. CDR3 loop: CASGLRPGGEQFF.

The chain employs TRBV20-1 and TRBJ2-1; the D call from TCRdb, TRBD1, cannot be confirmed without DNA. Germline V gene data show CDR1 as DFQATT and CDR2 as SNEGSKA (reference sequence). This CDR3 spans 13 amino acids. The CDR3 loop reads CSAGPTEYNEQFF.

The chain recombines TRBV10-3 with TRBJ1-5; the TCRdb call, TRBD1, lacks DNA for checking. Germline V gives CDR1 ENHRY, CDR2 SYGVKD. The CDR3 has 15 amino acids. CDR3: CAISDRTGIGQPQHF.

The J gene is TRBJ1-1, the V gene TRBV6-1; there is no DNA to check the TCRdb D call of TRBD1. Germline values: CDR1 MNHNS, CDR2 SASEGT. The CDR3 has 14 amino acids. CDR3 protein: CASSAGGGWTEAFF.

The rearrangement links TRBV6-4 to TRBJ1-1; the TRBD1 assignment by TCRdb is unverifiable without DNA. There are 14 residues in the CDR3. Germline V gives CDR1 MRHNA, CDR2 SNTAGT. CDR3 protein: CASSRSNTGGEAFF.

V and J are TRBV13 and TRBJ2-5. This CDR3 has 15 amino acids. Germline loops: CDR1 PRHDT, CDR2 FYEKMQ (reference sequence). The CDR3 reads CASSIVMRDQETQYF.

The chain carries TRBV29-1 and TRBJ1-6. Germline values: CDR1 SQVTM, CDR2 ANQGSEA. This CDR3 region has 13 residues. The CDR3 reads CSVGPAPNSPLHF. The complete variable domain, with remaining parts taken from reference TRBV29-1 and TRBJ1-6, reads SAVISQKPSRDICQRGTSLTIQCQVDSQVTMMFWYRQQPGQSLTLIATANQGSEATYESGFVIDKFPISRPNLTFSTLTVSNMSPEDSSIYLCSVGPAPNSPLHFGNGTRLTVT.

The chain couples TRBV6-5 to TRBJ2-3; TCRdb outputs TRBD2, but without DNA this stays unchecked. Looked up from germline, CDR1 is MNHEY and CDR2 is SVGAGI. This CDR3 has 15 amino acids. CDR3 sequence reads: CASTGTSGSQDTQYF.

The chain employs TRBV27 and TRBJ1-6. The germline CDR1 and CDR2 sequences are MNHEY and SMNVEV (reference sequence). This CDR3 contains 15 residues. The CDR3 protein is CASSLGRNYNSPLHF.

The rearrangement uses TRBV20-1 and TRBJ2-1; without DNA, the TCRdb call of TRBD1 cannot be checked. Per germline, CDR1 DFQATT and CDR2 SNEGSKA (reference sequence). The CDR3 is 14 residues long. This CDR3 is CSVRSGGFFDEQFF.

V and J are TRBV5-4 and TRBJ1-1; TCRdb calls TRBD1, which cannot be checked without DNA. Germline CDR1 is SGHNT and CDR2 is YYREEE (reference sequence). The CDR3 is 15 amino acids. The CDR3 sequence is CASSYLDQGITEAFF.

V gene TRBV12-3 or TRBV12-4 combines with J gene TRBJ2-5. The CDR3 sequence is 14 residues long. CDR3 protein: CASSPFSRQETQYF.

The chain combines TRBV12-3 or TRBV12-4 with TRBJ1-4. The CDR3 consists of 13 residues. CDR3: CASSLLGNEKLFF.

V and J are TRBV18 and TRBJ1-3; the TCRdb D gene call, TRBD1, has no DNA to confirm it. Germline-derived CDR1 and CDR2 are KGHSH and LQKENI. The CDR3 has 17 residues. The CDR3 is CASSPGQARGSGNTIYF.

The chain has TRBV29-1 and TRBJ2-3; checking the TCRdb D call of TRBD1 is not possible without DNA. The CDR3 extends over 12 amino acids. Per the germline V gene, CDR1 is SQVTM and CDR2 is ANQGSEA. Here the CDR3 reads CSVRTGMDTQYF.

The CDR3 region is CASSQEPLGQVRTQYF. The rearrangement links TRBV3-1 to TRBJ2-5; TCRdb picks TRBD1, but there is no DNA to check that call. The CDR3 totals 16 residues. CDR1 is LGHDT, CDR2 YNNKEL, per germline (reference sequence).

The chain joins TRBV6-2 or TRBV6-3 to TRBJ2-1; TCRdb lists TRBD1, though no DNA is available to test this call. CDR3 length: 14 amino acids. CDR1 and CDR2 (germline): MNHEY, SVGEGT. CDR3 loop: CASSGSVAYNEQFF.

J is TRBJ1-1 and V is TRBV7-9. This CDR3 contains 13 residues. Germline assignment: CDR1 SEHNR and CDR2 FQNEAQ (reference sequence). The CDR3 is CASSRRWDTEAFF.

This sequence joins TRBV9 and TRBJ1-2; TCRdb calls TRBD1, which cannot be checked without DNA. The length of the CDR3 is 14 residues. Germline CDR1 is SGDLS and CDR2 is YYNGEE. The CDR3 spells CASSRNRDREGYTF.

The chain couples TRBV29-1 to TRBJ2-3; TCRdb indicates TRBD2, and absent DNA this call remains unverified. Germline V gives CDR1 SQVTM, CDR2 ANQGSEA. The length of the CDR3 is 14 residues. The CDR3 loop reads CSAGELAGPSFWYF.

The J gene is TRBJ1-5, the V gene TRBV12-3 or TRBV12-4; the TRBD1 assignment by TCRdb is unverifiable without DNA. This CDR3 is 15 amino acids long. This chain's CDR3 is CASSLETGGEQPQHF.

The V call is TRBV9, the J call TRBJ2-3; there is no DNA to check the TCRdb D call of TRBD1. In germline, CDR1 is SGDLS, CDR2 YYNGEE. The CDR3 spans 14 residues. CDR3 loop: CASSVPGSTDTQYF.

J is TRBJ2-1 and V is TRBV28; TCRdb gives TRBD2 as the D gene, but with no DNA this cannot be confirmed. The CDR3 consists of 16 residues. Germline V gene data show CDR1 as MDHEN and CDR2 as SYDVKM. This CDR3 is CASRSSGSIVYNEQFF. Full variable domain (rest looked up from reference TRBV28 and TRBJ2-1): DVKVTQSSRYLVKRTGEKVFLECVQDMDHENMFWYRQDPGLGLRLIYFSYDVKMKEKGDIPEGYSVSREKKERFSLILESASTNQTSMYLCASRSSGSIVYNEQFFGPGTRLTVL.

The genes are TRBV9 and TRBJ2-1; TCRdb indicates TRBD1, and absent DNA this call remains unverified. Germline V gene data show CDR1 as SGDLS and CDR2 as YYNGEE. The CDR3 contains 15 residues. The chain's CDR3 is CASSAQGRVNNEQFF.

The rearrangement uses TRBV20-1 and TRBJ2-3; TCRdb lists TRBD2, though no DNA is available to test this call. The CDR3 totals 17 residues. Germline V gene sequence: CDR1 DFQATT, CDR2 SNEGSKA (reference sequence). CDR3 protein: CSARLRLAGGPTDTQYF.

CDR3 protein: CASSFGLGTGELFF. The chain recombines TRBV12-3 or TRBV12-4 with TRBJ2-2. The CDR3 contains 14 residues.

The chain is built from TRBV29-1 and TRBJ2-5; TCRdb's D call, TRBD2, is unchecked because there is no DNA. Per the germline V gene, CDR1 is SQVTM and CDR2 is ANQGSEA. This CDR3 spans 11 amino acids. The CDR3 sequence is CSVEAGDAAYF.

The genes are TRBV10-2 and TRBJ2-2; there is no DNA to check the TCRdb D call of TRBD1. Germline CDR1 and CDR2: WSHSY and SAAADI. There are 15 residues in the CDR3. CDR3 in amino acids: CASRDRGRFGGELFF.

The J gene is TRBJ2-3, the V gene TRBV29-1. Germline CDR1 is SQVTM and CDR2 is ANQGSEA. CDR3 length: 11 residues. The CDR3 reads CSEGITDTQYF.